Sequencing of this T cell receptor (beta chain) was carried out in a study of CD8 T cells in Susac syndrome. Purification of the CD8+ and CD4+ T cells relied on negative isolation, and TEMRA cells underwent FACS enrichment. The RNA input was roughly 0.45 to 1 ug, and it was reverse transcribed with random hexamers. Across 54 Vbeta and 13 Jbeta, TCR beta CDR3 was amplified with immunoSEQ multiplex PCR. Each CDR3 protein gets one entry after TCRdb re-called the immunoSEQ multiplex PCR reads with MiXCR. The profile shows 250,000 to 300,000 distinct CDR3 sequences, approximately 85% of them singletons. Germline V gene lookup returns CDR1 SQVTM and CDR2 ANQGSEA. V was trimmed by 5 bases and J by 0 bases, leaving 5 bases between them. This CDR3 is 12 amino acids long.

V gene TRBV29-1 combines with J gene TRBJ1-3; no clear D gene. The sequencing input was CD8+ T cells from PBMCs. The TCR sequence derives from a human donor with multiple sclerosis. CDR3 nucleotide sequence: TGCAGCGTTCGAAGCTCTGGAAACACCATATATTTT. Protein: CSVRSSGNTIYF.